This T cell receptor beta chain originates from a study of monozygotic twins with inflammatory bowel disease. Study conclusions and caveats: Backing was not found for a single strong signal or clonotype associated with IBD.

This CDR3 has 15 residues. The germline V gene has CDR1 SGHRS and CDR2 YFSETQ. Researchers used template switching to add UMIs featuring a 6-nucleotide sample barcode. TCRdb reanalyzed the 5' RACE reads and collapses them to one entry per CDR3 protein, without DNA. This table holds fewer than 550,000 distinct CDR3 sequences. Per donor, approximately 2.6 ml of blood was collected and frozen. Comments on this clonotype: The antigen is unknown.

Input material: blood. This chain joins TRBV5-1 and TRBJ2-7. This TCR came from a human donor with ulcerative colitis or Crohn's disease, or a healthy co-twin of an affected twin (not recorded which). CDR3 protein: CASSLGDGLFREQYF.